This TCR beta chain was obtained from a study of T cells in Graves' hyperthyroidism and ophthalmopathy. Any patient presenting with uncontrolled infection, other autoimmune disease, pregnancy or lactation was left out. The CDR3 sequence is 13 residues long. V lost 2 bases to trimming and J lost 3 bases; unmatched junction nucleotides: 1. Germline assignment: CDR1 DFQATT and CDR2 SNEGSKA (reference sequence). This clonotype was found many times. The CDR3 regions of TCR beta were amplified from RNA transcripts. During a first-round RT-PCR of the TCR CDR3, the HTBI primer set was used. TCRdb reprocessed the multiplex PCR reads with MiXCR, giving one entry per CDR3 protein. The sample has approximately 600,000 distinct CDR3 sequences; 13% to 15% are singletons.

The clonotype originates from a woman between 18 and 30 years old with Graves' ophthalmopathy. The sample comprised blood. The rearrangement joins TRBV20-1 to TRBJ2-3; 8 bases line up with TRBD1. CDR3 in DNA: TGCAGTGCTAGAAGGACAGGGACAGATACGCAGTATTTT. Its translation is CSARRTGTDTQYF.